These 32 T cell receptor beta chains were sequenced from one sample in a study of beta chain features in type 1 diabetes. Reverse transcribing all isolated RNA meant expressed TCRB transcripts were sequenced. The assay was immunoSEQ multiplex PCR, and TCRdb's table has in-frame clones only and misses some. The sample contains 400,000 to 600,000 clones, 30% of which appear only once. Sequenced input: naive CD4+ T cells from blood. Receptors were obtained from a man aged 18 to 30 in good health.

The chain recombines TRBV5-4 with TRBJ2-3; TRBD2 agrees at 7 bases. The V and J ends lost 7 bases and 1 base, in that order; junction bases with no gene match: 9. The V gene's germline CDR1 is SGHNT and CDR2 YYREEE (reference sequence). This CDR3 comprises 15 residues. CDR3 sequence: CASRIGLAGTDTQYF. CDR3 coding DNA: TGTGCCAGCCGCATAGGTCTAGCGGGCACAGATACGCAGTATTTT.

To note about this clone: The sample has other DNA sequences that encode this CDR3 too. This chain joins TRBV29-1 and TRBJ1-2; perhaps TRBD1 as D (5 bases). CDR1 is SQVTM, CDR2 ANQGSEA, per germline. Trimming left V 2 bases short and J 5 bases short, with 9 bases between. This CDR3 has 12 amino acids. The CDR3: CSVEQGGYGYTF. In DNA form, the CDR3 reads TGCAGCGTTGAACAGGGAGGGTATGGCTACACCTTC.

J is TRBJ2-5 and V is TRBV5-1; TRBD1 agrees at 7 bases. The CDR3 is 14 residues long. Germline V gene data show CDR1 as SGHRS and CDR2 as YFSETQ. Trimming took 2 bases from V and 0 from J; bases not matched to a gene: 1. CDR3 loop: CASSFDRDQETQYF. The DNA of the CDR3 is TGCGCCAGCAGCTTCGACAGGGACCAAGAGACCCAGTACTTC.

The V call is TRBV5-1, the J call TRBJ2-5, with D possibly TRBD2 on 7 matching bases. The V and J ends lost 4 bases and 3 bases respectively, with 13 bases between them. This CDR3 comprises 14 residues. The germline V gene has CDR1 SGHRS and CDR2 YFSETQ. CDR3 in amino acids: CASSRGATEETQYF. The CDR3 DNA sequence: TGCGCCAGCAGCCGGGGGGCGACGGAAGAGACCCAGTACTTC.

This clone was picked up a small number of times. The DNA of the CDR3 is TGTGCCAGCAGCGTAGACGGCAGGGCGATCACAGATACGCAGTATTTT. Translated: CASSVDGRAITDTQYF. The genes are TRBV9 and TRBJ2-3, with D perhaps TRBD1 (5 bases). Trimming left V 0 bases short and J 2 bases short, with 13 bases between. Germline-derived CDR1 and CDR2 are SGDLS and YYNGEE. This CDR3 has 16 residues.

This chain connects TRBV7-6 to TRBJ2-5; 12 nucleotides align to TRBD1. Germline V gene lookup returns CDR1 SGHVS and CDR2 FNYEAQ. The ends lost 3 bases at V and 4 bases at J; junction bases unmatched: 12. The CDR3 has 18 residues. The CDR3 is CASSFSGQGAFIGETQYF. CDR3 in DNA: TGTGCCAGCAGCTTCTCGGGACAGGGGGCTTTCATTGGAGAGACCCAGTACTTC.

This clone has more than one count but fewer than ten. The V gene is TRBV2, the J gene TRBJ2-5; no clear D. The V end was cut by 6 bases, the J end by 4 bases, with 9 bases between. This CDR3 region has 12 residues. The V gene's germline CDR1 is SNHLY and CDR2 FYNNEI. The DNA of the CDR3 is TGTGCCAGCAGCCTAGTAAGAGAGACCCAGTACTTC. The encoded protein is CASSLVRETQYF.

V gene TRBV11-3 combines with J gene TRBJ2-1, with 9 bases identical to TRBD2. Germline trimming cut 4 bases from V and 9 bases from J; bases unmatched to any gene: 1. This CDR3 spans 12 amino acids. In germline, CDR1 is SGHNT, CDR2 YENEEA. The CDR3, as DNA: TGTGCCAGCAGCTCGACTAGCGGTGAGCAGTTCTTC. Its protein product is CASSSTSGEQFF.

This clone was seen more than once but under ten times. The chain is built from TRBV28 and TRBJ2-3; TRBD1 matches at 8 bases. Germline V lookup: CDR1 MDHEN, CDR2 SYDVKM. Trimming took 10 bases from V and 1 from J; bases not matched to a gene: 7. The CDR3 covers 14 residues. CDR3 protein: CAIVPGGRTDTQYF. In DNA, the CDR3 is TGTGCCATCGTCCCAGGGGGCCGCACAGATACGCAGTATTTT.

The chain uses TRBV6-5 and TRBJ1-2, with D hard to call. Germline V gives CDR1 MNHEY, CDR2 SVGAGI. V dropped 4 bases and J dropped 5 bases, with 5 bases sitting between them. The CDR3 spans 11 residues. This CDR3 reads CASSSQYGYTF. The DNA for the CDR3 is TGTGCCAGCAGTTCACAATATGGCTACACCTTC.

This clone was found a few times. The chain recombines TRBV9 with TRBJ2-7; D gene uncertain. Germline V gives CDR1 SGDLS, CDR2 YYNGEE. V lost 0 bases to trimming and J lost 0 bases, with 10 bases between them. The CDR3 is 15 residues long. The CDR3 region is CASSVDPRSSYEQYF. The CDR3 region has the DNA TGTGCCAGCAGCGTAGACCCCCGCAGCTCCTACGAGCAGTACTTC. Based on the CDR3 plus reference TRBV9 and TRBJ2-7, the full variable domain is DSGVTQTPKHLITATGQRVTLRCSPRSGDLSVYWYQQSLDQGLQFLIQYYNGEERAKGNILERFSAQQFPDLHSELNLSSLELGDSALYFCASSVDPRSSYEQYFGPGTRLTVT.

V gene TRBV5-1 combines with J gene TRBJ2-1; 8 bases align to TRBD2. Germline V gene data show CDR1 as SGHRS and CDR2 as YFSETQ. V lost 2 bases, J lost 6 bases, and 16 bases stayed unmatched. CDR3 length: 18 residues. The CDR3 sequence is CASSLWSLGAGVGNEQFF. The CDR3 DNA sequence: TGCGCCAGCAGCTTATGGTCCCTTGGAGCGGGAGTGGGCAATGAGCAGTTCTTC.

This clone was observed a handful of times. The V call is TRBV7-2, the J call TRBJ2-7, with D possibly being TRBD2 (6 bases). The germline V gene encodes CDR1 SGHTA and CDR2 FQGNSA. V dropped 0 bases and J dropped 2 bases, with 8 bases sitting between them. This CDR3 is 14 amino acids long. CDR3 amino acids: CASSLAAGTYEQYF. The CDR3 DNA follows: TGTGCCAGCAGCTTAGCGGCGGGAACCTACGAGCAGTACTTC.

The chain has TRBV7-2 and TRBJ2-5; D ambiguous. Germline V gene sequence: CDR1 SGHTA, CDR2 FQGNSA. V dropped 4 bases and J dropped 0 bases, with 9 bases sitting between them. This CDR3 contains 14 residues. CDR3 residues: CASSSGPNQETQYF. The DNA for the CDR3 is TGTGCCAGCAGCTCCGGACCGAACCAAGAGACCCAGTACTTC.

Concerning this clone itself: Other DNA sequences from this sample encode an identical CDR3 as well. The chain employs TRBV5-1 and TRBJ2-7; D not resolved. CDR1 and CDR2 from the germline V gene are SGHRS and YFSETQ. V lost 0 bases and J 4 bases, leaving 8 bases between the germline ends. The length of the CDR3 is 13 residues. The CDR3 protein is CASSLGQSYEQYF. In nucleotides, the CDR3 is TGCGCCAGCAGCTTGGGGCAGTCGTACGAGCAGTACTTC.

CDR3 residues: CAWREKGRSEKLFF. CDR3 in DNA: TGTGCCTGGAGAGAGAAGGGGCGAAGCGAAAAACTGTTTTTT. The chain has TRBV30 and TRBJ1-4; the D gene is possibly TRBD1 (5 bases). Per germline, CDR1 GTSNPN and CDR2 SVGIG (reference sequence). Trimming left V 3 bases short and J 8 bases short, with 16 bases between. This CDR3 has 14 residues.

This clone was counted a few times. This chain links TRBV18 with TRBJ1-4; D is unclear. This CDR3 is built from 13 residues. Trimming shortened V by 1 base and J by 8 bases, and 8 bases separated the two germline ends. Per the germline V gene, CDR1 is KGHSH and CDR2 is LQKENI. The CDR3 DNA reads TGTGCCAGCTCACCACAAGCTTCGGAAAAACTGTTTTTT. Translation: CASSPQASEKLFF.

The chain has TRBV18 and TRBJ2-1; 14 bases line up with TRBD2. The V segment lost 6 bases and the J segment 10 bases; nucleotides outside the gene matches: 11. This CDR3 has 16 residues. The V gene's germline CDR1 is KGHSH and CDR2 LQKENI. The CDR3 DNA reads TGTGCCAGCTCCCCCCGACCGGGACTAGCGGGAGACGAGCAGTTCTTC. Translating it yields CASSPRPGLAGDEQFF.

This chain connects TRBV27 to TRBJ2-3; tentative D call: TRBD2 (5 bases). V was cut by 0 bases and J by 1 base, with 17 bases left in between. The CDR3 spans 18 residues. Germline assignment: CDR1 MNHEY and CDR2 SMNVEV (reference sequence). For the CDR3, the DNA is TGTGCCAGCAGTTTATCGTATTTGGCTCTGCGGGGCACAGATACGCAGTATTTT. Protein sequence: CASSLSYLALRGTDTQYF.

This chain connects TRBV5-1 to TRBJ2-5, with TRBD2 matching over 10 bases. This CDR3 has 13 amino acids. The germline CDR1 and CDR2 sequences are SGHRS and YFSETQ. J was trimmed by 5 bases and V by 8 bases; bases with no gene match: 6. CDR3 loop: CASWSSGSETQYF. In DNA form, the CDR3 reads TGCGCCAGTTGGTCTAGCGGGAGTGAGACCCAGTACTTC.

This chain links TRBV2 with TRBJ2-3; 8 positions agree with TRBD2. The CDR3 consists of 14 residues. Germline V lookup: CDR1 SNHLY, CDR2 FYNNEI. With V trimmed by 4 bases and J by 5 bases, 5 bases remained unmatched. CDR3: CASSVPAGVDTQYF. The DNA of the CDR3 is TGTGCCAGCAGTGTCCCAGCGGGAGTAGATACGCAGTATTTT.

CDR3 in DNA: TGTGCCTGCCACTCGGGGGGCAATCAGCCCCAGCATTTT. Translated: CACHSGGNQPQHF. This sequence joins TRBV30 and TRBJ1-5; D might be TRBD1 (5 bases). V lost 6 bases, J lost 2 bases, and 11 bases lay in between. This CDR3 has 13 amino acids. From germline, CDR1 is GTSNPN and CDR2 SVGIG (reference sequence).

The genes are TRBV7-8 and TRBJ2-5, with D possibly matching TRBD1 (5 bases). Germline V gene lookup returns CDR1 SGHVS and CDR2 FQNEAQ. V lost 1 base and J 2 bases, leaving 11 bases between the germline ends. This CDR3 is built from 15 residues. The CDR3 bases are TGTGCCAGCAGCTTAGAACATGGGGCACAAGAGACCCAGTACTTC. Protein product: CASSLEHGAQETQYF.

This clone has only a few counts. The chain uses TRBV7-2 and TRBJ1-1, with no clear D. The germline V gene has CDR1 SGHTA and CDR2 FQGNSA. The CDR3 extends over 14 amino acids. Trimming removed 3 bases from V and 1 base from J, with 9 bases in between. CDR3: CASSFAGPNTEAFF. The CDR3, as DNA: TGTGCCAGCAGCTTCGCCGGCCCGAACACTGAAGCTTTCTTT.

This clone has only a few counts. The chain is built from TRBV7-3 and TRBJ2-1; D possibly uses TRBD1 or TRBD2 (5 bases each). The CDR3 extends over 15 amino acids. Germline V gene data show CDR1 as SGHTA and CDR2 as FQGTGA. Trimming stripped 3 bases from V and 2 bases from J, with 11 bases between. The CDR3 sequence: CASSFGAETYNEQFF. The CDR3 bases are TGTGCCAGCAGCTTCGGGGCGGAGACCTACAATGAGCAGTTCTTC.

V gene TRBV4-2 combines with J gene TRBJ2-3; D unclear. V lost 5 bases and J 4 bases, leaving 13 bases between the germline ends. Per the germline V gene, CDR1 is LGHNA and CDR2 is YNFKEQ. The CDR3 length is 14 residues. The CDR3 spells CASSLASIADTQYF. The CDR3 nucleotides are TGTGCCAGCAGCTTGGCCTCTATTGCAGATACGCAGTATTTT.

This clone was detected only a few times. This rearrangement joins TRBV7-8 to TRBJ2-1, with 8 positions matching TRBD2. Germline V gene lookup returns CDR1 SGHVS and CDR2 FQNEAQ. V lost 0 bases and J lost 4; bases outside the gene matches: 2. The CDR3 length is 15 residues. The CDR3 loop is CASSLALAEYNEQFF. The CDR3 coding sequence is TGTGCCAGCAGCTTAGCACTAGCGGAGTACAATGAGCAGTTCTTC.

The chain carries TRBV30 and TRBJ1-5, with D tentatively TRBD1 (6 bases). The CDR3 is 14 amino acids. The V and J ends lost 3 bases and 1 base respectively, with 10 bases between them. Per germline, CDR1 GTSNPN and CDR2 SVGIG (reference sequence). CDR3 residues: CAWSDTGSNQPQHF. The CDR3 coding sequence is TGTGCCTGGAGCGATACAGGGAGCAATCAGCCCCAGCATTTT.

This chain connects TRBV29-1 to TRBJ2-5; 13 bases agree with TRBD2. The CDR3 totals 14 residues. Trimming took 1 base from V and 7 from J; bases not matched to a gene: 3. Germline values: CDR1 SQVTM, CDR2 ANQGSEA. CDR3 bases: TGCAGCGTTGAAGGACTAGCGGGAGGTGTGACCCAGTACTTC. Its protein is CSVEGLAGGVTQYF.

V and J are TRBV11-1 and TRBJ2-7; TRBD1 matches at 7 bases. V shed 7 bases and J 4 bases; nucleotides not matched to a gene: 13. Germline V gene sequence: CDR1 SGHAT, CDR2 FQDESV (reference sequence). The CDR3 extends over 15 amino acids. As DNA, the CDR3 is TGTGCCAGCACGACGACCAGGGCCAGGGGGTACGAGCAGTACTTC. Its protein product is CASTTTRARGYEQYF.

J is TRBJ2-5 and V is TRBV18; 10 bases align to TRBD1. The J segment lost 5 bases and the V segment lost 6 bases, leaving 9 bases of the junction unmatched. Per germline, CDR1 KGHSH and CDR2 LQKENI. The CDR3 extends over 15 amino acids. CDR3 loop: CASSPGDRGDETQYF. The DNA for the CDR3 is TGTGCCAGCTCGCCGGGGGACAGGGGAGACGAGACCCAGTACTTC.

This clone was observed a handful of times. The J gene is TRBJ2-3, the V gene TRBV15; 10 positions match TRBD2. This CDR3 contains 16 residues. The V and J ends lost 5 bases and 2 bases, in that order; junction bases with no gene match: 7. Germline loops: CDR1 LNHNV, CDR2 YYDKDF (reference sequence). The chain's CDR3 is CATSQTGLATTDTQYF. The CDR3 DNA sequence: TGTGCCACCAGCCAGACGGGACTAGCGACCACAGATACGCAGTATTTT.